This T cell receptor beta chain originates from a study of T cell changes during pregnancy in multiple sclerosis. CDR1 and CDR2 (germline): MNHNY, SVGAGI (reference sequence). Trimming left V 6 bases short and J 4 bases short, with 10 bases between. CDR3 size: 13 residues. Libraries were prepared by immunoSEQ multiplex PCR; TCRdb keeps only in-frame clonotypes and omits some of them. Of tens of thousands of clones listed, about 86% are singletons. The chain couples TRBV6-6 to TRBJ1-5; D unclear. The sequenced sample consisted of peripheral blood from another person, used as feeder cells. This sequence was found in a human donor whose cells served as feeder cells for cultures in a pregnancy study. CDR3: CASRRYVNQPQHF. The CDR3 coding sequence is TGTGCCAGCAGACGGTACGTTAATCAGCCCCAGCATTTT.